This TCR beta chain comes out of a study of cytomegalovirus exposure and HLA in healthy donors. Study findings and constraints: Immune exposure information available was restricted to CMV serostatus. The classifier, whose performance was assessed in both the original and validation cohorts, reportedly diagnosed cytomegalovirus status with high specificity and sensitivity.

The CDR3 length is 14 residues. V was clipped by 3 bases and J by 5 bases; unmatched bases: 6. Germline V gives CDR1 SGHDT, CDR2 YYEEEE. Vbeta (60) and Jbeta (13) primers were used in the PCR. Sequencing used immunoSEQ multiplex PCR; TCRdb keeps in-frame clones, though not all of them. This sample has some 160,000 clones, with about 72% found just once. On this clone: The antigen is undetermined.

The sequence came from a male donor in good health and CMV-seronegative. The J gene is TRBJ2-3, the V gene TRBV5-6; 7 nucleotides match TRBD1. Sequencing used PBMCs. CDR3 in DNA: TGTGCCAGCAGCTGGGGACAGAAGAAAGATACGCAGTATTTT. This codes for CASSWGQKKDTQYF.